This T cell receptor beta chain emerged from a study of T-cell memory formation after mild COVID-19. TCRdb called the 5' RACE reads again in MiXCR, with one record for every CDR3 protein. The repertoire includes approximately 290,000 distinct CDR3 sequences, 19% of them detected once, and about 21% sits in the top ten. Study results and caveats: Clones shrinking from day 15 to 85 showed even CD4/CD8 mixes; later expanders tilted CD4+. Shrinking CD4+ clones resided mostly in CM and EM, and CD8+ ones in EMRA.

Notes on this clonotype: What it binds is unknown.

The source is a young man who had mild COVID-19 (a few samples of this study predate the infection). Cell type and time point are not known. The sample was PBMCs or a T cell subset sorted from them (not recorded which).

In nucleotides, the CDR3 is TGTGCCAGCAGCTTGGGGGCTAGCGGGGGGCCTTTCCAAGAGACCCAGTACTTC. Its translation is CASSLGASGGPFQETQYF. The V call is TRBV5-6, the J call TRBJ2-5; 11 bases fit TRBD2. The CDR3 loop spans 18 amino acids. V lost 0 bases, J lost 1 base, and 8 bases stayed unmatched. CDR1 SGHDT and CDR2 YYEEEE come from the germline V gene.